This T cell receptor (beta chain) was obtained from a study of blood T cell repertoires in COVID-19. Turning to the study itself: PBMCs, B-cell-depleted T cells, or T cells were the source of the cDNA or gDNA that made up the material.

V lost 4 bases and J 1 base, leaving 7 bases between the germline ends. The CDR3 consists of 13 residues. Germline CDR1 is SGHTA and CDR2 is FQGNSA. About this clone itself: Distinct nucleotide sequences in the sample also encode this CDR3.

The assay was immunoSEQ multiplex PCR, and TCRdb's table has in-frame clones only and misses some. The sample shows roughly 250,000 clones, 75% to 90% of them seen only once. V and J are TRBV7-2 and TRBJ2-5, with a possible D match to TRBD2 (5 bases). Sequences were obtained from peripheral blood. This clonotype was sampled from a human donor in a cohort sampled during active COVID-19. The CDR3 DNA sequence: TGTGCCAGCAGCTCGGGATTCCAAGAGACCCAGTACTTC. Protein sequence: CASSSGFQETQYF. Based on the CDR3 plus reference TRBV7-2 and TRBJ2-5, the full variable domain is GAGVSQSPSNKVTEKGKDVELRCDPISGHTALYWYRQSLGQGLEFLIYFQGNSAPDKSGLPSDRFSAERTGGSVSTLTIQRTQQEDSAVYLCASSSGFQETQYFGPGTRLLVL.